This T cell receptor beta chain was retrieved from a study of memory CD4+ T cells and cytomegalovirus serostatus. The sort gate was single viable CD3+CD4+CD8-CD45RO+ cells for memory CD4+ T cells. The CDR3 covers 15 residues. V was cut by 5 bases and J by 0 bases, with 13 bases left in between. Germline V gives CDR1 SGHNT, CDR2 YYREEE (reference sequence). TCRdb keeps only in-frame clones here, not all; method: immunoSEQ multiplex PCR. This table holds 50,000 or so clones, 80% to 85% found once. Sequencing used memory CD4+ T cells from blood. The J gene is TRBJ2-3, the V gene TRBV5-4; a weak D match, TRBD2 (5 bases). This sequence originates from an adult in good health and CMV-seropositive. The DNA for the CDR3 is TGTGCCAGCAGTCTCGGAGGTGGAAGCACAGATACGCAGTATTTT. Its translation: CASSLGGGSTDTQYF.